A single sample is the source of the 10 T cell receptor beta chains below, sequenced in a study of T-cell memory formation after mild COVID-19. TCRdb recomputed calls from the 5' RACE reads with MiXCR, one row per CDR3 protein. Of about 400,000 distinct CDR3 sequences in the sample, more than 15% were seen once. The specimen was PBMCs or a T cell subset sorted from them (not recorded which). Every receptor here comes from a man between 18 and 29 years old who had mild COVID-19 (a few samples of this study predate the infection). Cell type and time point are not known.

This clonotype was seen only a few times. The V call is TRBV20-1, the J call TRBJ2-1; 12 positions agree with TRBD2. The CDR3 is made up of 15 amino acids. Germline V gives CDR1 DFQATT, CDR2 SNEGSKA (reference sequence). V trimming: 4 bases; J trimming: 7 bases; junction bases outside the gene matches: 8. CDR3 bases: TGCAGTGCTAACCCGGCTAGCGGGGGGGATAATGAGCAGTTCTTC. Translation: CSANPASGGDNEQFF.

This chain links TRBV20-1 with TRBJ2-7, with D perhaps matching TRBD1 or TRBD2 (5 bases each). The CDR3 has 12 residues. V lost 1 base and J lost 5, with 9 bases in between. CDR1 is DFQATT, CDR2 SNEGSKA, per germline (reference sequence). DNA for the CDR3: TGCAGTGCTAGAGGTGAGGGGCACGAGCAGTACGTC. Amino acids: CSARGEGHEQYV.

This clonotype was detected only a few times. The chain links TRBV5-4 to TRBJ2-1; maybe TRBD2 (6 bases). The CDR3 covers 13 residues. The V gene lost 0 bases and the J gene lost 13 bases, with 14 bases spanning the gap. The germline gives CDR1 SGHNT, CDR2 YYREEE (reference sequence). The CDR3 nucleotides read TGTGCCAGCAGCTTGGAGTCGGTGGGGGGACAGTTCTTC. This codes for CASSLESVGGQFF.

J is TRBJ1-3 and V is TRBV28, with D perhaps TRBD1 (5 bases). Trimming removed 8 bases at V and 0 bases at J, with 11 bases between. The germline V gene has CDR1 MDHEN and CDR2 SYDVKM. The CDR3 sequence is 14 residues long. The CDR3 region is CASHGTDSGNTIYF. As DNA, the CDR3 is TGTGCCAGCCACGGGACGGACTCTGGAAACACCATATATTTT.

The gene calls are TRBV7-3 and TRBJ2-1; D possibly corresponds to TRBD2 (6 bases). Germline V gene sequence: CDR1 SGHTA, CDR2 FQGTGA. The CDR3 runs 15 residues. With 2 bases removed from V and 2 bases from J, the gap between germline ends came to 10 bases. The DNA of the CDR3 is TGTGCCAGCAGCTTACGGCGGGGCCCCTACAATGAGCAGTTCTTC. It is translated as CASSLRRGPYNEQFF. The full variable domain, rest sourced from reference TRBV7-3 and TRBJ2-1, is GAGVSQTPSNKVTEKGKYVELRCDPISGHTALYWYRQSLGQGPEFLIYFQGTGAADDSGLPNDRFFAVRPEGSVSTLKIQRTERGDSAVYLCASSLRRGPYNEQFFGPGTRLTVL.

The chain has TRBV19 and TRBJ2-2; D assignment may be TRBD1 or TRBD2 (5 bases each). V was cut by 3 bases and J by 7 bases, with 12 bases left in between. CDR3 size: 14 residues. The germline V gene encodes CDR1 LNHDA and CDR2 SQIVND (reference sequence). CDR3: CASSIPGASGELFF. CDR3 nucleotide sequence: TGTGCCAGTAGTATTCCCGGGGCGAGCGGGGAGCTGTTTTTT.

In this sample, this clonotype turned up a few times. The V gene is TRBV25-1, the J gene TRBJ2-6; 7 bases agree with TRBD1. V lost 6 bases to trimming and J lost 4 bases; unmatched junction nucleotides: 12. CDR3 length: 17 residues. CDR1 is MGHDK and CDR2 is SYGVNS in the germline V gene. As DNA, the CDR3 is TGTGCCAGCAGCCCACCGGGACAGTCGGGAGGGGCCAACGTCCTGACTTTC. Translation gives CASSPPGQSGGANVLTF.

This chain joins TRBV6-2 or TRBV6-3 and TRBJ2-5; maybe TRBD1 (5 bases). The germline V gene encodes CDR1 MNHEY and CDR2 SVGEGT. This CDR3 contains 13 residues. Trimming took 8 bases from V and 5 from J, leaving 15 bases between them. The CDR3 sequence is CASDGQFKETQYF. The CDR3, as DNA: TGTGCCAGCGACGGACAATTCAAGGAGACCCAGTACTTC.

The sample holds many counts of this clonotype. The rearrangement joins TRBV23-1 to TRBJ2-1; D not resolved. TRBV23-1 is placed among ORFs of uncertain function. This CDR3 is 12 amino acids long. V was shortened by 0 bases and J by 9 bases, with 6 bases between the two germline ends. The CDR3 region is CASSQSKGEQFF. Here the CDR3 DNA reads TGCGCCAGCAGTCAATCGAAGGGTGAGCAGTTCTTC.

This clonotype appeared a few times. The chain links TRBV4-1 to TRBJ1-4; D is ambiguous. From germline, CDR1 is MGHRA and CDR2 YSYEKL. The CDR3 sequence is 15 residues long. V was pared by 0 bases and J by 10 bases, with 15 bases between. CDR3 DNA sequence: TGCGCCAGCAGCCAAGATCGTGAGACGCGAGGAAAACTGTTTTTT. It translates to CASSQDRETRGKLFF.